The 10 T cell receptor beta chains below were found in one sample sequenced in a study of a mutant IDH1 vaccine in newly diagnosed glioma (dated by TCRdb to the early 2020s). Their target antigens are unknown. Interpreted using the paper, the time point label stands for: week 23, last vaccination. Each vaccine dose, consisting of 300 ug of a 20-mer mutant IDH1 peptide in Montanide, was administered subcutaneously with topical imiquimod. Libraries came from the immunoSEQ multiplex PCR assay. TCRdb carries this immuneACCESS record with in-frame sequences only. Its versions omit some clonotypes, under half of them owing to an unresolved V gene in the studies checked, with the rest unexplained. The sample table holds about 65,000 clones, of which 80% to 90% were seen once. 3.5% to 4.5% of the sample rests with the top ten. The sequencing here drew on PBMCs, taken from a glioma patient whose treatment included an IDH1 peptide vaccine. The receptors derive from a man aged 25-45 years with glioma.

The J gene is TRBJ2-2, the V gene TRBV5-1; TRBD2 aligns across 14 bases. Per germline, CDR1 SGHRS and CDR2 YFSETQ. Unmatched junction bases numbered 13, after V lost 0 bases and J lost 3 bases. There are 21 residues in the CDR3. CDR3 sequence (DNA): TGCGCCAGCAGCTTGGCCCTAATTCAACCGGGACTAGCGGGAGACACCGGGGAGCTGTTTTTT. Protein sequence: CASSLALIQPGLAGDTGELFF.

The CDR3 coding sequence is TGTGCCAGCAGCTTCTCGTGGACTAGCACAGATACGCAGTATTTT. It codes for CASSFSWTSTDTQYF. The rearrangement uses TRBV7-8 and TRBJ2-3, with D perhaps TRBD2 (5 bases). This CDR3 region has 15 residues. Germline lookup yields CDR1 SGHVS and CDR2 FQNEAQ. The V end lost 3 bases, the J end lost 0 bases, and 10 bases lay between the germline ends.

This clone was recorded once. The gene calls are TRBV15 and TRBJ1-5, with a weak D call TRBD1 (5 bases). V shed 8 bases and J shed 2 bases, with 16 bases lying between them. Per germline, CDR1 LNHNV and CDR2 YYDKDF (reference sequence). The CDR3 covers 15 residues. The CDR3 protein is CATSRGERGNQPQHF. The CDR3 DNA follows: TGTGCCACCTCACGGGGGGAGAGAGGCAATCAGCCCCAGCATTTT.

The chain has TRBV5-1 and TRBJ2-7; TRBD2 aligns across 7 bases. The CDR3 totals 15 residues. Germline trimming cut 2 bases from V and 7 bases from J; bases unmatched to any gene: 12. Germline-derived CDR1 and CDR2 are SGHRS and YFSETQ. The CDR3 protein is CASSLVASGDYEQYF. The CDR3 coding sequence is TGCGCCAGCAGCTTAGTAGCGAGCGGGGATTATGAGCAGTACTTC.

The gene calls are TRBV5-4 and TRBJ2-3, with 7 bases aligning to TRBD1. The trim removed 4 bases at V and 2 bases at J, leaving 7 bases unmatched. The germline CDR1 and CDR2 sequences are SGHNT and YYREEE (reference sequence). The length of the CDR3 is 15 residues. The CDR3 sequence: CASSPQGGFTDTQYF. CDR3 sequence (DNA): TGTGCCAGCAGCCCCCAAGGGGGCTTCACAGATACGCAGTATTTT.

Only a few counts were recorded for this clone. The rearrangement links TRBV30 to TRBJ1-5; 8 positions agree with TRBD1. Germline V gene lookup returns CDR1 GTSNPN and CDR2 SVGIG (reference sequence). The CDR3 runs 16 residues. With 0 bases clipped from V and 3 bases from J, the junction kept 7 bases outside the gene matches. The DNA for the CDR3 is TGTGCCTGGAGTGTTAAGAGACAGGGGTCCAATCAGCCCCAGCATTTT. It is translated as CAWSVKRQGSNQPQHF.

V usage is TRBV5-6 and J usage is TRBJ1-1, with D perhaps matching TRBD1 (6 bases). Per germline, CDR1 SGHDT and CDR2 YYEEEE. Trimming pared 3 bases from V and 4 bases from J, leaving 19 bases between. This CDR3 comprises 16 residues. In DNA, the CDR3 is TGTGCCAGCAGCTCGGCGGGGGGGCTATTTGGCACTGAAGCTTTCTTT. Translation: CASSSAGGLFGTEAFF.

The CDR3 sequence is CATSGYNEQFF. In DNA form, the CDR3 reads TGCGCCACCTCAGGCTACAATGAGCAGTTCTTC. V and J are TRBV10-2 and TRBJ2-1; D not certain. The germline V gene has CDR1 WSHSY and CDR2 SAAADI. Trimming cost V 10 bases and J 3 bases, with 7 bases left between them. This CDR3 is built from 11 residues.

The chain is built from TRBV7-8 and TRBJ2-1; no clear D gene. The V end was cut by 1 base, the J end by 6 bases, with 10 bases between. The germline V gene encodes CDR1 SGHVS and CDR2 FQNEAQ. This CDR3 region has 14 residues. This CDR3 is CASSLDPSSNEQFF. CDR3 in DNA: TGTGCCAGCAGCTTAGACCCCAGCAGCAATGAGCAGTTCTTC.

V and J are TRBV29-1 and TRBJ1-4; a possible D gene is TRBD1 (5 bases). CDR1 and CDR2 from the germline V gene are SQVTM and ANQGSEA. V lost 4 bases, J lost 7 bases, and 13 bases lay in between. CDR3 size: 13 residues. The CDR3 spells CSVAGEEGEKLFF. CDR3 nucleotide sequence: TGCAGCGTTGCGGGGGAAGAGGGTGAAAAACTGTTTTTT.